This T cell receptor (beta chain) derives from a study of CD8+ T cells in alopecia areata. CDR3 length: 16 amino acids. Germline-derived CDR1 and CDR2 are MNHEY and SMNVEV (reference sequence). V lost 6 bases, J lost 3 bases, and 18 bases lay in between. The treatment here: oral pan-JAK inhibitor, 5-10 mg twice daily. In each case, RNA was isolated and then reverse transcribed into cDNA as the sequencing template. Measured with immunoSEQ multiplex PCR; TCRdb has only the in-frame clones, and not every one. The table shows about 220,000 clones, with more than 45% occurring only once. The receptor's source is a human donor with alopecia areata. The sample was CD4+ T cells sorted from blood, taken at week 4, from a patient treated with tofacitinib. This rearrangement joins TRBV27 to TRBJ2-1; either TRBD1 or TRBD2 may fit D (5 bases each). CDR3 sequence (DNA): TGTGCCAGCAGACCCTCCAGGGACCCCAGCTACAATGAGCAGTTCTTC. Its protein product is CASRPSRDPSYNEQFF.